Presented here are 21 T cell receptor beta chains from one specimen sequenced in a study of CD8 T cells in Susac syndrome. With random hexamers, roughly 0.45 to 1 ug RNA was reverse transcribed. From the immunoSEQ multiplex PCR reads, TCRdb called clonotypes with MiXCR, one entry per CDR3 protein. The table has 150,000 to 200,000 distinct CDR3 sequences, roughly 92% seen once. Sequenced sample: CD4+ T cells from PBMCs. These receptors originate from a human donor in good health.

V is TRBV24-1 and J is TRBJ1-2, with D tentatively TRBD1 (6 bases). The CDR3 sequence is 15 residues long. Trimming took 4 bases from V and 6 from J, leaving 17 bases between them. Germline V lookup: CDR1 KGHDR, CDR2 SFDVKD. The CDR3 DNA follows: TGTGCCACCAGTGACACGGGGCAGGGGAGAGATGGCTACACCTTC. Protein product: CATSDTGQGRDGYTF.

CDR3 DNA sequence: TGCGCCAGCAGTGAGCCCCCGAACACCGGGGAGCTGTTTTTT. Encoded protein: CASSEPPNTGELFF. The genes are TRBV5-1 and TRBJ2-2; D not resolved. CDR1 is SGHRS, CDR2 YFSETQ, per germline. The V and J ends lost 5 bases and 0 bases respectively, with 8 bases between them. This CDR3 spans 14 amino acids.

This chain's CDR3 is CASRSRQVNKEFF. The CDR3 DNA follows: TGTGCCAGCAGGTCCCGACAGGTAAATAAGGAGTTCTTC. The chain employs TRBV6-6 and TRBJ2-1, with D tentatively TRBD1 (6 bases). The V gene's germline CDR1 is MNHNY and CDR2 SVGAGI (reference sequence). Between the trimmed V and J ends, which lost 6 bases and 14 bases, there was a span of 20 bases. The CDR3 loop spans 13 amino acids.

The gene calls are TRBV13 and TRBJ2-2, with a possible D match to TRBD2 (5 bases). This CDR3 has 12 residues. Per germline, CDR1 PRHDT and CDR2 FYEKMQ (reference sequence). V was pared by 4 bases and J by 8 bases, with 8 bases between. For the CDR3, the DNA is TGTGCCAGCAGCTACCGGAGGGGGGAGCTGTTTTTT. Its protein product is CASSYRRGELFF.

The genes are TRBV7-9 and TRBJ2-5; 7 nucleotides agree with TRBD1. The V gene's germline CDR1 is SEHNR and CDR2 FQNEAQ (reference sequence). This CDR3 is built from 11 residues. The ends lost 3 bases at V and 12 bases at J; junction bases unmatched: 4. For the CDR3, the DNA is TGTGCCAGCAGCTTGACCGGGACAGAGTACTTC. It yields the protein CASSLTGTEYF.

CDR3 sequence: CASTSREGYTF. The CDR3 region has the DNA TGTGCCAGCACCTCTAGGGAGGGCTACACCTTC. This chain uses TRBV28 with TRBJ1-2; D gene ambiguous. The CDR3 consists of 11 residues. Germline values: CDR1 MDHEN, CDR2 SYDVKM. With 7 bases removed from V and 8 bases from J, the gap between germline ends came to 11 bases.

CDR3 bases: TGTGCCAGCAGCTTCGGCCGGGACAGGCAAGAGACCCAGTACTTC. It is translated as CASSFGRDRQETQYF. The chain employs TRBV7-9 and TRBJ2-5; 8 nucleotides align to TRBD1. After removal of 3 bases from V and 2 bases from J, the junction contained 5 bases not matched to a gene. The CDR3 runs to 15 residues. Germline lookup yields CDR1 SEHNR and CDR2 FQNEAQ (reference sequence).

The chain carries TRBV5-6 and TRBJ1-2; the D gene is possibly TRBD1 (6 bases). Germline loops: CDR1 SGHDT, CDR2 YYEEEE. The CDR3 loop spans 12 amino acids. Trimming took off 0 bases at V and 7 bases at J, with 7 bases between the two ends. The CDR3 sequence is CASSLDRVGYTF. CDR3 nucleotides: TGTGCCAGCAGCTTGGACAGGGTTGGCTACACCTTC.

CDR3 coding DNA: TGTGCCAGCAGTTACTCCCCCCCGACAGGGGTGTACAATGAGCAGTTCTTC. Protein sequence: CASSYSPPTGVYNEQFF. The genes are TRBV6-2 or TRBV6-3 and TRBJ2-1, with 8 bases matching TRBD1. The germline V gene encodes CDR1 MNHEY and CDR2 SVGEGT. The CDR3 runs to 17 residues. Trimming removed 0 bases from V and 4 bases from J; junction bases left unmatched: 8.

In this sample, this clonotype turned up once. The V gene is TRBV20-1, the J gene TRBJ1-5; weak D call: TRBD1 (5 bases). CDR1 is DFQATT and CDR2 is SNEGSKA in the germline V gene (reference sequence). CDR3 length: 15 amino acids. CDR3 protein: CSSTGARGSNQPQHF. DNA of the CDR3: TGCAGCTCAACCGGGGCGCGGGGAAGCAATCAGCCCCAGCATTTT.

The V and J genes are TRBV9 and TRBJ1-1; D is undetermined. The CDR3 runs 16 residues. V shed 0 bases and J shed 6 bases, with 18 bases lying between them. Per the germline V gene, CDR1 is SGDLS and CDR2 is YYNGEE. CDR3 sequence reads: CASSVVGSGSFAEAFF. The CDR3 DNA is TGTGCCAGCAGCGTAGTAGGATCCGGCAGCTTTGCTGAAGCTTTCTTT. Full variable domain (outside the CDR3, taken from reference TRBV9 and TRBJ1-1): DSGVTQTPKHLITATGQRVTLRCSPRSGDLSVYWYQQSLDQGLQFLIQYYNGEERAKGNILERFSAQQFPDLHSELNLSSLELGDSALYFCASSVVGSGSFAEAFFGQGTRLTVV.

In this sample, this clonotype turned up a few times. The CDR3: CSVERDRAYTEAFF. CDR3 nucleotide sequence: TGCAGCGTTGAACGGGACAGGGCCTACACTGAAGCTTTCTTT. This sequence joins TRBV29-1 and TRBJ1-1, with 9 positions matching TRBD1. Germline V lookup: CDR1 SQVTM, CDR2 ANQGSEA. Trimming took 2 bases from V and 3 from J; bases not matched to a gene: 4. CDR3 length: 14 amino acids.

The chain carries TRBV7-9 and TRBJ2-7; 9 positions match TRBD2. The length of the CDR3 is 15 residues. Germline lookup yields CDR1 SEHNR and CDR2 FQNEAQ (reference sequence). The V segment lost 5 bases and the J segment 6 bases; nucleotides outside the gene matches: 11. This CDR3 is CASSQRASGVIEQYV. The CDR3 DNA reads as TGTGCCAGCAGCCAGAGGGCTAGCGGGGTCATCGAGCAGTACGTC.

The gene calls are TRBV7-2 and TRBJ2-2, with D possibly being TRBD1 (6 bases). Germline lookup yields CDR1 SGHTA and CDR2 FQGNSA. The CDR3 has 14 residues. V lost 6 bases, J lost 4 bases, and 12 bases lay in between. Here the CDR3 reads CASRRDTSTGELFF. CDR3 bases: TGTGCCAGCAGACGGGACACTTCCACCGGGGAGCTGTTTTTT.

V usage is TRBV30 and J usage is TRBJ2-3; D gene unclear. The CDR3 is 14 amino acids. The ends were cut back, 1 base at V and 6 bases at J, with 14 bases in the middle. Germline CDR1 reads GTSNPN; CDR2 reads SVGIG (reference sequence). Here the CDR3 DNA reads TGTGCCTGGAGTGAGGTCCGATCGGGCGATACGCAGTATTTT. Translating gives CAWSEVRSGDTQYF.

V is TRBV5-1 and J is TRBJ1-1; D may be TRBD1 (6 bases). The CDR3 consists of 15 residues. CDR1 and CDR2 from the germline V gene are SGHRS and YFSETQ. V gave up 4 bases and J gave up 5 bases, with 18 bases separating them. In DNA form, the CDR3 reads TGCGCCAGCAGCGGGCGAACAGGGATTTATACTGAAGCTTTCTTT. Protein: CASSGRTGIYTEAFF.

The chain carries TRBV6-1 and TRBJ1-2; D unresolved. V was trimmed by 5 bases and J by 6 bases, leaving 16 bases between them. Germline-derived CDR1 and CDR2 are MNHNS and SASEGT. CDR3 size: 14 residues. CDR3 in amino acids: CASSHPDPRDGYTF. The CDR3 nucleotides are TGTGCCAGCAGTCATCCGGACCCGAGAGATGGCTACACCTTC.

The V gene is TRBV2, the J gene TRBJ1-5, with D unclear. Deletions cut 7 bases from V and 3 bases from J, with 7 bases between. This CDR3 contains 12 residues. The V gene's germline CDR1 is SNHLY and CDR2 FYNNEI. The CDR3 DNA reads TGTGCCAGCACCTTGCCCAATCAGCCCCAGCATTTT. It encodes CASTLPNQPQHF.

This clonotype was observed a single time. The V gene is TRBV15, the J gene TRBJ2-1; D not certain. The CDR3 sequence is 14 residues long. Trimming pared 0 bases from V and 10 bases from J, leaving 13 bases between. In germline, CDR1 is LNHNV, CDR2 YYDKDF (reference sequence). CDR3 loop: CATSRDNPAKEQFF. The CDR3, as DNA: TGTGCCACCAGCAGAGATAACCCCGCTAAGGAGCAGTTCTTC. Variable domain in full (rest from reference TRBV15 and TRBJ2-1): DAMVIQNPRYQVTQFGKPVTLSCSQTLNHNVMYWYQQKSSQAPKLLFHYYDKDFNNEADTPDNFQSRRPNTSFCFLDIRSPGLGDTAMYLCATSRDNPAKEQFFGPGTRLTVL.

The V and J genes are TRBV9 and TRBJ2-3; weak D call: TRBD1 (5 bases). The CDR3 is 15 residues long. The germline CDR1 and CDR2 sequences are SGDLS and YYNGEE. V shed 0 bases and J shed 7 bases, with 15 bases lying between them. The CDR3 DNA reads TGTGCCAGCAGCGTAGAGGGGATGACCATGAATACGCAGTATTTT. It specifies CASSVEGMTMNTQYF.

This chain links TRBV24-1 with TRBJ1-5; 7 nucleotides match TRBD1. CDR3 length equals 15 residues. V was clipped by 10 bases and J by 3 bases; unmatched bases: 11. Germline V gives CDR1 KGHDR, CDR2 SFDVKD. CDR3 amino acids: CATQTGANVNQPQHF. CDR3 bases: TGTGCCACTCAAACAGGGGCCAACGTCAATCAGCCCCAGCATTTT.